These T cell receptor beta chains were read from a single sample in a study of control samples from healthy donors and cancer patients. Clones were read by immunoSEQ multiplex PCR, and TCRdb kept only the in-frame ones, dropping some. The sample has tens of thousands of clones; 70% to 85% are singletons. Material for sequencing was PBMCs. The origin of the receptors is a man between 70 and 80 years old with lung cancer. Each CDR3 is given with its conserved first and last residue. The order of the fields is D gene, J gene, V gene, clone size, CDR3 DNA, CDR3 protein. A D gene is named only where the DNA matches it firmly. The size field is filled for only some rows; it gives once, few, many or a size class.

-	TRBJ1-2	TRBV21-1	few	TGTGCCAGCAACAGAGGGGTTAGGGCCCCTCCCTGTGGCTACACCTTC	CASNRGVRAPPCGYTF
TRBD2	TRBJ2-3	TRBV18	-	TGTGCCAGCTCACCAAGGGAGACTAGCGGGGGTACAGATACGCAGTATTTT	CASSPRETSGGTDTQYF
TRBD1	TRBJ2-3	TRBV24-1	-	TGTGCCACCAGCCCGGGACAGAGCACAGATACGCAGTATTTT	CATSPGQSTDTQYF
-	TRBJ2-5	TRBV4-2	-	TGTGCCAGCAGCCAAGAGGCGCGCAGCGCGGAGACCCAGTACTTC	CASSQEARSAETQYF
-	TRBJ1-1	TRBV7-9	-	TGTGCCACCAGGGATACACGGATGAACACTGAAGCTTTCTTT	CATRDTRMNTEAFF
-	TRBJ1-2	TRBV24-1	once	TGTGCCACCAGTGATTATGGACCAACCTATGGCTACACCTTC	CATSDYGPTYGYTF
TRBD2	TRBJ2-2	TRBV2	-	TGTGCCAGCAGTACACCTTCTTTGGGGGGGATCACCGGGGAGCTGTTTTTT	CASSTPSLGGITGELFF
TRBD2	TRBJ2-1	TRBV7-2	-	TGTGCCAGCAGCTTAAAGTCTAGCGGGGCCTACAATGAGCAGTTCTTC	CASSLKSSGAYNEQFF
-	TRBJ1-1	TRBV10-3	-	TGTGCCATCAGTGAGGGGCAGGGACGGGCGAACACTGAAGCTTTCTTT	CAISEGQGRANTEAFF
-	TRBJ1-3	TRBV7-8	-	TGTGCCAGCAGCTTAAATGGAAACACCATATATTTT	CASSLNGNTIYF
-	TRBJ2-3	TRBV19	-	TGTGCCAGTAGTATCCGACAGTACACAGATACGCAGTATTTT	CASSIRQYTDTQYF
-	TRBJ2-7	TRBV27	-	TGTGCCAGCAGGGCCCTAGGTCCCTACGAGCAGTACTTC	CASRALGPYEQYF
-	TRBJ2-1	TRBV27	once	TGTGCCAGCAGTTTATGGGACAATTTTAATGAGCAGTTCTTC	CASSLWDNFNEQFF
TRBD2	TRBJ2-7	TRBV7-9	-	TGTGCCAGCAGCCCGGGGGGGAGCTCCTACGAGCAGTACTTC	CASSPGGSSYEQYF
-	TRBJ1-1	TRBV12-3/TRBV12-4	-	TGTGCCAGCAGTCCGCCCCCGCGGGGTGGTTTCTTT	CASSPPPRGGFF
-	TRBJ2-7	TRBV14	-	TGTGCCAGCAGCCAAGGACGGCTTTTCTACGAGCAGTACTTC	CASSQGRLFYEQYF
-	TRBJ2-4	TRBV6-5	-	TGTGCCAGCAGTTACCGTGGGATGGGGAACATTCAGTACTTC	CASSYRGMGNIQYF
-	TRBJ1-4	TRBV29-1	-	TGCAGCGCCTCCGGGGCAACTAATGAAAAACTGTTTTTT	CSASGATNEKLFF
TRBD1	TRBJ1-1	TRBV18	-	TGTGCCAGCTCCCTGGACAGGGCCTCTGAAGCTTTCTTT	CASSLDRASEAFF
TRBD2	TRBJ2-3	TRBV7-8	-	TGTGCCAGCAGCTTACTAGCGGGGAATTTACCAGATACGCAGTATTTT	CASSLLAGNLPDTQYF